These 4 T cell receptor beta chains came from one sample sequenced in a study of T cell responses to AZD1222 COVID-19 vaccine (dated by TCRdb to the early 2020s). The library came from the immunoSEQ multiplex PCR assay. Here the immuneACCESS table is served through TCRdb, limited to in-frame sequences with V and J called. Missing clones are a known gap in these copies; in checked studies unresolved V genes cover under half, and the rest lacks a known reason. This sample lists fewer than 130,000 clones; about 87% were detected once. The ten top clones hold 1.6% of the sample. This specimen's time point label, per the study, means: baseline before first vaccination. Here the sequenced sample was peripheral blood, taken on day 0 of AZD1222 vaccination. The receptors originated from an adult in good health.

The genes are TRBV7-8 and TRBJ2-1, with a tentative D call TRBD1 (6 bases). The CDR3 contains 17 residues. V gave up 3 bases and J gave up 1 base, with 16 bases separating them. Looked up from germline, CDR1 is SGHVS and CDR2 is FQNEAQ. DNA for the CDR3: TGTGCCAGCAGCTTGGGGCCAGGGGAAAATTCCTACAATGAGCAGTTCTTC. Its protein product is CASSLGPGENSYNEQFF. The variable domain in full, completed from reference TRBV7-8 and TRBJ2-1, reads GAGVSQSPRYKVAKRGQDVALRCDPISGHVSLFWYQQALGQGPEFLTYFQNEAQLDKSGLPSDRFFAERPEGSVSTLKIQRTQQEDSAVYLCASSLGPGENSYNEQFFGPGTRLTVL.

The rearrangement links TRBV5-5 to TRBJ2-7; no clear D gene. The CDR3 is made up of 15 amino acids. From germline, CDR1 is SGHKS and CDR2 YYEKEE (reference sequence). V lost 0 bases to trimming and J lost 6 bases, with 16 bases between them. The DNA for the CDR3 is TGTGCCAGCAGCTTGGAGGGTCCCCTCTCGGGCGAGCAGTACTTC. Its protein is CASSLEGPLSGEQYF.

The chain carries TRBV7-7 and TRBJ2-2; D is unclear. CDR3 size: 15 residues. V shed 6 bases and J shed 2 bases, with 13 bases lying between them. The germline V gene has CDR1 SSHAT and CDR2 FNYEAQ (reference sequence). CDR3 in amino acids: CASSPQTRNTGELFF. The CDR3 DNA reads TGTGCCAGCAGTCCCCAGACCCGAAACACCGGGGAGCTGTTTTTT.

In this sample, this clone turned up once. The CDR3 sequence: CASSQDRAGTRGLMGQPQHF. The CDR3 DNA is TGTGCCAGCAGCCAAGATCGGGCGGGCACAAGGGGGCTCATGGGACAGCCCCAGCATTTT. The chain joins TRBV4-2 to TRBJ1-5; 7 bases align to TRBD1. The CDR3 is made up of 20 amino acids. CDR1 LGHNA and CDR2 YNFKEQ come from the germline V gene. V shed 0 bases, J shed 7 bases, and the junction held 21 bases outside the gene matches.